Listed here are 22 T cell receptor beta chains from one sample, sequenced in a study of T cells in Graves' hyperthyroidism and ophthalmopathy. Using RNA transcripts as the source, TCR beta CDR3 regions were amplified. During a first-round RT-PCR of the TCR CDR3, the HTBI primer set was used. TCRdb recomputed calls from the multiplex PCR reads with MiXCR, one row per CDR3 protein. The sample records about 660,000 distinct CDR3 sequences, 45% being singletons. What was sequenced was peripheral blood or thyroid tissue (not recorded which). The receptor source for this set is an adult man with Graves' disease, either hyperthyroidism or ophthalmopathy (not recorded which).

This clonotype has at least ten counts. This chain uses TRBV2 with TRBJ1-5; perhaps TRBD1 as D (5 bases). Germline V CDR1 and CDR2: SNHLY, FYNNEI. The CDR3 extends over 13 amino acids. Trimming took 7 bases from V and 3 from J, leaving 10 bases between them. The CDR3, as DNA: TGTGCCAGCAAAGGACACATCAATCAGCCCCAGCATTTT. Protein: CASKGHINQPQHF.

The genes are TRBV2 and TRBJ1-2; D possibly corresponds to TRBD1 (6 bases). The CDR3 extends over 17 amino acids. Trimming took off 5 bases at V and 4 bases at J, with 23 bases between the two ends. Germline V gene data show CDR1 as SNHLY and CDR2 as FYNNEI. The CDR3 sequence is CASSRDRTQIALYGYTF. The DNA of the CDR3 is TGTGCCAGCAGTCGAGACAGGACCCAAATTGCTCTCTATGGCTACACCTTC.

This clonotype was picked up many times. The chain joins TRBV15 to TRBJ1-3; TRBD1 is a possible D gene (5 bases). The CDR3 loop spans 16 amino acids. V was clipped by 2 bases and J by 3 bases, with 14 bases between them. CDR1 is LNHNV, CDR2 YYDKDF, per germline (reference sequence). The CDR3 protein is CATSRSGQGRGNTIYF. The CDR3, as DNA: TGTGCCACCAGCAGATCGGGGCAGGGTCGTGGAAACACCATATATTTT.

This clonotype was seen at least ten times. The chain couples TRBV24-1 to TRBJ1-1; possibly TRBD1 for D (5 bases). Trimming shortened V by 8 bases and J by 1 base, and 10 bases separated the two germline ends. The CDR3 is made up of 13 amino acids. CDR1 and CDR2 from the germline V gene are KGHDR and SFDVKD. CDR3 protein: CATKAGRNTEAFF. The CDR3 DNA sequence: TGTGCCACCAAGGCAGGGAGGAACACTGAAGCTTTCTTT.

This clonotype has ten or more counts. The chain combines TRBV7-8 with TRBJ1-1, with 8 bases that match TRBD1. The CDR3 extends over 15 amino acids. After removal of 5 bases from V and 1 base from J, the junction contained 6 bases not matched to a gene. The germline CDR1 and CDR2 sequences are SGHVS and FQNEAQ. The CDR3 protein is CASSLVTGGNTEAFF. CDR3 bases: TGTGCCAGCAGCCTGGTAACAGGGGGGAACACTGAAGCTTTCTTT.

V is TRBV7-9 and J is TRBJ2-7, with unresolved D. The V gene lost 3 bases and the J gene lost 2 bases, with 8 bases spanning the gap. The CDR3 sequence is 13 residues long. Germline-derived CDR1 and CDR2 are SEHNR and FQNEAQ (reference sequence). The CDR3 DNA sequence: TGTGCCAGCAGCTTTCGACGTACCTACGAGCAGTACTTC. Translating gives CASSFRRTYEQYF.

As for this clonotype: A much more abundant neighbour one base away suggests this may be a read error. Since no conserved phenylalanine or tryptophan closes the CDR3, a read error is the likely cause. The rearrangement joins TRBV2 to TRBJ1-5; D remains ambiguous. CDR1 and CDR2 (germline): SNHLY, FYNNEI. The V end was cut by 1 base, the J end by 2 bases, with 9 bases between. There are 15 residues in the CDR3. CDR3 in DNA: TGTGCCAGCAGTGAAGGGACCGCAGGCAATCAGCCCCAGCATCTT. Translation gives CASSEGTAGNQPQHL.

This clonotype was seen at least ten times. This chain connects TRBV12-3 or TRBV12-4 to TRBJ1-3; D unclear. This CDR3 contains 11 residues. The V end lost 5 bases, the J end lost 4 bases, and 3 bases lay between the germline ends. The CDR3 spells CASSRGNTIYF. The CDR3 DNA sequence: TGTGCCAGCAGTAGAGGAAACACCATATATTTT.

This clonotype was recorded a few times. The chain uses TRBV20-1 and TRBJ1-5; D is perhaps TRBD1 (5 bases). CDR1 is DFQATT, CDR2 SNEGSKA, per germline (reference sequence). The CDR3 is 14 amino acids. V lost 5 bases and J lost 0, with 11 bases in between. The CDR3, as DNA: TGCAGTGCTGTTTGGGGGGGTAGCAATCAGCCCCAGCATTTT. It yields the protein CSAVWGGSNQPQHF.

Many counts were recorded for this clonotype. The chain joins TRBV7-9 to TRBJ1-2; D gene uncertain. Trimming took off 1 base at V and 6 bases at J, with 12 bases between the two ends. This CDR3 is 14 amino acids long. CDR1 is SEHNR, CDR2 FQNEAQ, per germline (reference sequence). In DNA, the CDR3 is TGTGCCAGCAGCTTAGGACGGGAAACAAATGGCTACACCTTC. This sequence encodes CASSLGRETNGYTF. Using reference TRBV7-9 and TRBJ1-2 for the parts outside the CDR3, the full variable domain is DTGVSQNPRHKITKRGQNVTFRCDPISEHNRLYWYRQTLGQGPEFLTYFQNEAQLEKSRLLSDRFSAERPKGSFSTLEIQRTEQGDSAMYLCASSLGRETNGYTFGSGTRLTVV.

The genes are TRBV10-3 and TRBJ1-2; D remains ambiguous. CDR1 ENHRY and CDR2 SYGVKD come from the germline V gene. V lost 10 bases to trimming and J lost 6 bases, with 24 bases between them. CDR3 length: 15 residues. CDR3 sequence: CASTDEFQASNGYTF. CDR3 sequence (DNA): TGTGCCAGCACTGACGAGTTCCAGGCCTCCAATGGCTACACCTTC.

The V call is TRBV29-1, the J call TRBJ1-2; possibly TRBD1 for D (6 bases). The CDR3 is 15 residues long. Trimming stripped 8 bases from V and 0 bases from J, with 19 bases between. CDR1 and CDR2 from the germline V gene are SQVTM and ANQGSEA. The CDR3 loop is CSSYGQGISNYGYTF. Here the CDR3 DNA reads TGCAGCAGTTACGGGCAGGGGATCTCTAACTATGGCTACACCTTC.

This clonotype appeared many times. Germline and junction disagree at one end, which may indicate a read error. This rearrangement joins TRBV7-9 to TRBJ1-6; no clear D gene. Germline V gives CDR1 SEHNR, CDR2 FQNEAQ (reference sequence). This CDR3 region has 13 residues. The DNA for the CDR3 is TGCGCCAGCAGCCAAGTGGAGCGGTCACCCCTCCACTTT. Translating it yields CASSQVERSPLHF.

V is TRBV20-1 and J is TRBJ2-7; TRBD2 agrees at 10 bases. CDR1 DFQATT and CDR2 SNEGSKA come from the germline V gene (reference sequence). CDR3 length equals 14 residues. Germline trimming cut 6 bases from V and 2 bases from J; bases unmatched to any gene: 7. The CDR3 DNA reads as TGCAGTGCGGAAAGCGGGGGGGGTACCTACGAGCAGTACTTC. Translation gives CSAESGGGTYEQYF.

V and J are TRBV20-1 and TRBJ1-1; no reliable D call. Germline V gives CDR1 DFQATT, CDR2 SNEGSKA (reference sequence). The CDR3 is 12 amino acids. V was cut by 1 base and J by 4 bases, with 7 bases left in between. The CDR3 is CSARVQSTEAFF. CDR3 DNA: TGCAGTGCTAGAGTTCAGAGCACTGAAGCTTTCTTT.

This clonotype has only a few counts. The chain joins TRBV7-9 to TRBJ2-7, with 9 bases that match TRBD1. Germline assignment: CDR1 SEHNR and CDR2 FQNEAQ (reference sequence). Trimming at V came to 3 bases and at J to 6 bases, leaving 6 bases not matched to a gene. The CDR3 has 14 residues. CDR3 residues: CASSLDRGGVEQYF. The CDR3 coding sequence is TGTGCCAGCAGCTTGGACAGGGGAGGGGTCGAGCAGTACTTC.

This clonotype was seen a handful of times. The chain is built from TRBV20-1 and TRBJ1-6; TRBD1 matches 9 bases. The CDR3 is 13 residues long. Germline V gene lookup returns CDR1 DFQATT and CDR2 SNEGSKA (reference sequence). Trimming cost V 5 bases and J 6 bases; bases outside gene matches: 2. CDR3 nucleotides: TGCAGTGCTTGGACAGGGGTTAATTCACCCCTCCACTTT. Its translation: CSAWTGVNSPLHF.

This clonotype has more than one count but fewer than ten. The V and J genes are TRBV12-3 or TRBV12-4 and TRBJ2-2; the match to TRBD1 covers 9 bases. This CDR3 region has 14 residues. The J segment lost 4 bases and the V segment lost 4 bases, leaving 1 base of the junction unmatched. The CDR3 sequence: CASSSTGGTGELFF. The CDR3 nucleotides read TGTGCCAGCAGTTCGACAGGGGGCACCGGGGAGCTGTTTTTT.

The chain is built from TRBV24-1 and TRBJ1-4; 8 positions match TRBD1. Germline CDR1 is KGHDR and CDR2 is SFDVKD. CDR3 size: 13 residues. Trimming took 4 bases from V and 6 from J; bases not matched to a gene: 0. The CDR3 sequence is CATSDRGHEKLFF. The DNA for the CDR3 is TGTGCCACCAGTGACAGGGGGCATGAAAAACTGTTTTTT.

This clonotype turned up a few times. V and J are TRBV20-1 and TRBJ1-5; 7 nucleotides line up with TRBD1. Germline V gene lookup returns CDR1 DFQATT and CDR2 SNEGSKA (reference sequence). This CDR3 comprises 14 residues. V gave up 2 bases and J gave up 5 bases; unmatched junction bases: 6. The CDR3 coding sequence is TGCAGTGCTAGACCGACAGGGATCTATCAGCCCCAGCATTTT. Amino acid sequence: CSARPTGIYQPQHF.

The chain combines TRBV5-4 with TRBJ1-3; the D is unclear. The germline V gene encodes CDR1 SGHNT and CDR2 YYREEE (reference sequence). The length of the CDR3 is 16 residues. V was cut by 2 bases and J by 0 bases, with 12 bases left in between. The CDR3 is CASSFGGKLSGNTIYF. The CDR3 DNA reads TGTGCCAGCAGCTTCGGTGGCAAACTCTCTGGAAACACCATATATTTT.

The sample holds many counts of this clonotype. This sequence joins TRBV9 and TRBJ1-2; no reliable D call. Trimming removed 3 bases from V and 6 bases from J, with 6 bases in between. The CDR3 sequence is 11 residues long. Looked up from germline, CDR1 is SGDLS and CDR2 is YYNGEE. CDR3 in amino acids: CASSAVHGYTF. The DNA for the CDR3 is TGTGCCAGCAGCGCCGTCCATGGCTACACCTTC. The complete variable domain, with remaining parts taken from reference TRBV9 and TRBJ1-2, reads DSGVTQTPKHLITATGQRVTLRCSPRSGDLSVYWYQQSLDQGLQFLIQYYNGEERAKGNILERFSAQQFPDLHSELNLSSLELGDSALYFCASSAVHGYTFGSGTRLTVV.